This T cell receptor (beta chain) was obtained from a study of shared clonotypes between healthy human individuals. Study context: CD4 naive cells filled three plates per donor, CD4 memory three, CD8 naive two and CD8 memory one.

Assay used: immunoSEQ multiplex PCR; TCRdb lists only in-frame clones, some missing. The sample contains some 2,000,000 clones, around 95% of which appear only once. As for this clone: The antigen remains undetermined.

Findings and caveats of the study: A reduction in generation probabilities was seen for non-shared clonotypes relative to those shared by all four donors.

Germline CDR1 SGHAT, CDR2 FQNNGV. V lost 1 base and J 4 bases, leaving 8 bases between the germline ends. The CDR3 consists of 13 residues. This TCR was recovered from a young man in good health. Sequences were obtained from naive CD4+ T cells sorted from blood. As for subset: CD45RA+ positively selected. The rearrangement joins TRBV11-2 to TRBJ2-7, with no clear D. In DNA, the CDR3 is TGTGCCAGCAGCTTAGTTCCACAGTACGAGCAGTACTTC. This sequence encodes CASSLVPQYEQYF.